These 10 T cell receptor beta chains share one sample of origin, sequenced in a study of blood T cell repertoires in COVID-19. Assay: immunoSEQ multiplex PCR; the TCRdb copy retains only in-frame clones and omits some. This sample yields roughly 340,000 clones, of which approximately 90% are seen a single time; 2.5% to 4% belongs to the top ten. The specimen sequenced was peripheral blood. The source of these receptors is a woman younger than 30 who had recovered from COVID-19.

The count of this clone is one. DNA of the CDR3: TGTGCCAGCAGTTTCGCGGGGGGGGTGCAAAAACTGTTTTTT. This gives the protein CASSFAGGVQKLFF. The chain joins TRBV27 to TRBJ1-4; D perhaps matches TRBD1 (5 bases). Per germline, CDR1 MNHEY and CDR2 SMNVEV (reference sequence). This CDR3 spans 14 amino acids. V shed 3 bases and J shed 9 bases, with 14 bases lying between them.

The chain employs TRBV24-1 and TRBJ2-1, with D perhaps matching TRBD2 (5 bases). Germline V lookup: CDR1 KGHDR, CDR2 SFDVKD. Trimming removed 1 base at V and 5 bases at J, with 14 bases between. This CDR3 has 16 amino acids. The CDR3 reads CATSDFSSSANNEQFF. The CDR3 nucleotides are TGTGCCACCAGTGATTTCTCTAGTAGCGCCAACAATGAGCAGTTCTTC.

The V and J genes are TRBV13 and TRBJ2-3; D not resolved. Trimming took off 5 bases at V and 3 bases at J, with 3 bases between the two ends. CDR1 and CDR2 (germline): PRHDT, FYEKMQ (reference sequence). This CDR3 is 11 amino acids long. In DNA form, the CDR3 reads TGTGCCAGCAGCGAGACAGATACGCAGTATTTT. As protein: CASSETDTQYF.

The chain carries TRBV24-1 and TRBJ1-1; D might be TRBD1 (5 bases). The V gene lost 8 bases and the J gene lost 1 base, with 13 bases spanning the gap. This CDR3 has 14 residues. Germline CDR1 and CDR2: KGHDR and SFDVKD. CDR3 DNA sequence: TGTGCCACCACTGCGGGGGGACGGAACACTGAAGCTTTCTTT. Translated: CATTAGGRNTEAFF.

The J gene is TRBJ2-2, the V gene TRBV19; 7 bases match TRBD2. This CDR3 comprises 16 residues. Germline V lookup: CDR1 LNHDA, CDR2 SQIVND (reference sequence). V dropped 5 bases and J dropped 5; count of bases not matched to a gene: 11. This CDR3 reads CASSSFGGRGTGELFF. Here the CDR3 DNA reads TGTGCCAGTAGTTCCTTTGGCGGGAGAGGTACCGGGGAGCTGTTTTTT.

J is TRBJ2-2 and V is TRBV28; TRBD1 matches at 7 bases. Trimming at V came to 3 bases and at J to 2 bases, leaving 6 bases not matched to a gene. CDR3 length: 16 amino acids. Looked up from germline, CDR1 is MDHEN and CDR2 is SYDVKM. The chain's CDR3 is CASSFDGTANTGELFF. DNA of the CDR3: TGTGCCAGCAGTTTTGATGGGACAGCAAACACCGGGGAGCTGTTTTTT.

V gene TRBV27 combines with J gene TRBJ2-7, with a tentative D call TRBD1 (7 bases). The V end was cut by 2 bases, the J end by 2 bases, with 13 bases between. Germline-derived CDR1 and CDR2 are MNHEY and SMNVEV (reference sequence). The CDR3 is 15 residues long. CDR3 sequence (DNA): TGTGCCAGCAGTTTAACTGTCAGGGGGGCCTACGAGCAGTACGTC. This codes for CASSLTVRGAYEQYV.

The J gene is TRBJ2-5, the V gene TRBV2; 7 positions match TRBD1. CDR1 and CDR2 (germline): SNHLY, FYNNEI. The CDR3 covers 15 residues. V was clipped by 3 bases and J by 5 bases; unmatched bases: 9. The chain's CDR3 is CASSDEPTGVETQYF. CDR3 in DNA: TGTGCCAGCAGTGACGAACCAACAGGGGTGGAGACCCAGTACTTC.

The chain employs TRBV24-1 and TRBJ2-1; 7 bases are a match to TRBD2. The V gene end was trimmed by 8 bases and the J gene end by 9 bases; junction bases not matched to a gene: 6. Germline V gene lookup returns CDR1 KGHDR and CDR2 SFDVKD. There are 12 residues in the CDR3. CDR3 residues: CATIGPGGEQFF. The DNA of the CDR3 is TGTGCCACCATAGGTCCGGGAGGTGAGCAGTTCTTC.

V gene TRBV6-5 combines with J gene TRBJ2-2, with D possibly TRBD2 on 5 matching bases. Germline CDR1 MNHEY, CDR2 SVGAGI. The CDR3 has 11 residues. V lost 7 bases and J 6 bases, leaving 6 bases between the germline ends. DNA of the CDR3: TGTGCCAGCACGGGATCCGGGGAGCTGTTTTTT. Protein product: CASTGSGELFF.